Here is one T cell receptor (beta chain) with its context. Its specificity is not known. With 60 Vbeta and 13 Jbeta primers, the PCR was carried out. Assay: immunoSEQ multiplex PCR; the TCRdb copy retains only in-frame clones and omits some. The profile shows around 110,000 clones, roughly 83% of them singletons. This sample was included in a study of cytomegalovirus exposure and HLA in healthy donors. General study points: Reported findings show TCR beta sequences accurately forecast HLA-A and HLA-B alleles in most subjects. The sole available immune exposure information was CMV serostatus.

V lost 0 bases, J lost 7 bases, and 10 bases stayed unmatched. CDR3 length equals 16 residues. Germline lookup yields CDR1 MGHRA and CDR2 YSYEKL. Specimen: PBMCs. The source of this sequence is a man aged 30-40 years in good health and CMV-seropositive. This chain links TRBV4-1 with TRBJ1-2, with 8 bases fitting TRBD1. CDR3 DNA sequence: TGCGCCAGCAGCCAAGAAGAGGGCAGGGGGCCTGGTGGCTACACCTTC. Its translation: CASSQEEGRGPGGYTF.